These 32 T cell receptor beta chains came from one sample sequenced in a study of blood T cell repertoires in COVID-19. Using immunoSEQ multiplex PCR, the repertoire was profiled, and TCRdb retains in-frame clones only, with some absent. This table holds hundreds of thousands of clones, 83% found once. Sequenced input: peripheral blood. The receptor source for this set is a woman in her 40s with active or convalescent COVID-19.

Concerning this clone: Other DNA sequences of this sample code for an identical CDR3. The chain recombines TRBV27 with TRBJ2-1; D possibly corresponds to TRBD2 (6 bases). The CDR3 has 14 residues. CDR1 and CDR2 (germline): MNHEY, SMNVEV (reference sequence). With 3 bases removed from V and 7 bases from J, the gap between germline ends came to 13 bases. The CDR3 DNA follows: TGTGCCAGCAGTTTGCAGGCGGGAACGAATGAGCAGTTCTTC. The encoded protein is CASSLQAGTNEQFF.

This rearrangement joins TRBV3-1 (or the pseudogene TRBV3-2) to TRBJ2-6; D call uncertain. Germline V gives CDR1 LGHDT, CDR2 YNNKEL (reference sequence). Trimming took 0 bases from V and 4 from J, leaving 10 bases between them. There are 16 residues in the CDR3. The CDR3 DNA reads TGTGCCAGCAGCCAAGATAGAGGCGCCGGGGCCAACGTCCTGACTTTC. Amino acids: CASSQDRGAGANVLTF.

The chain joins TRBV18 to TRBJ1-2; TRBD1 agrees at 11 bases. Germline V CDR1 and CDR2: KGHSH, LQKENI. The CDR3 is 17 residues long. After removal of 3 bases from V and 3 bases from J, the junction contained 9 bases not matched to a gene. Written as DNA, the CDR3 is TGTGCCAGCTCACCTCTGGCCCCGGGACAGGGGGACTATGGCTACACCTTC. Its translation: CASSPLAPGQGDYGYTF. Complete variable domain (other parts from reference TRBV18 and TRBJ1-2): NAGVMQNPRHLVRRRGQEARLRCSPMKGHSHVYWYRQLPEEGLKFMVYLQKENIIDESGMPKERFSAEFPKEGPSILRIQQVVRGDSAAYFCASSPLAPGQGDYGYTFGSGTRLTVV.

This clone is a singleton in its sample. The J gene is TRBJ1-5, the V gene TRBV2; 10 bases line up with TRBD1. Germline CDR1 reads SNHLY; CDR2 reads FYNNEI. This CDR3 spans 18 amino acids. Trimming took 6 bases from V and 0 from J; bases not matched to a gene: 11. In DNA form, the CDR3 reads TGTGCCAGCAGACCCCGGGACAGGGGCCTCTATAGCAATCAGCCCCAGCATTTT. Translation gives CASRPRDRGLYSNQPQHF.

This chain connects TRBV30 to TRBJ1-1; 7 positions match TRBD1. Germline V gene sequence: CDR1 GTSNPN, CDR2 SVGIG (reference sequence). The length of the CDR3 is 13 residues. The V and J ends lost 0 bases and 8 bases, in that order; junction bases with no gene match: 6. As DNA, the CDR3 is TGTGCCTGGAGTGTAGCAGCAGGGGGGGAAGCTTTCTTT. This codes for CAWSVAAGGEAFF. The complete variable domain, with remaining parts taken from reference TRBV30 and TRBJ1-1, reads SQTIHQWPATLVQPVGSPLSLECTVEGTSNPNLYWYRQAAGRGLQLLFYSVGIGQISSEVPQNLSASRPQDRQFILSSKKLLLSDSGFYLCAWSVAAGGEAFFGQGTRLTVV.

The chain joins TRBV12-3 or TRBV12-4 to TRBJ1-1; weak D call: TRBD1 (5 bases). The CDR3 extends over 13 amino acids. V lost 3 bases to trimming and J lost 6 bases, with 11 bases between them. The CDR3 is CASSLSGGAEAFF. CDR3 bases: TGTGCCAGCAGTTTGTCTGGGGGGGCTGAAGCTTTCTTT.

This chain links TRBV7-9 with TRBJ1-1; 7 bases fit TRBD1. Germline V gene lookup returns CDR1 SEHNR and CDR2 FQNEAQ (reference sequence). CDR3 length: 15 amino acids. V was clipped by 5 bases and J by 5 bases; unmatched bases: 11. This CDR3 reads CASSPSGAGGTEAFF. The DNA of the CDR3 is TGTGCCAGCAGCCCCTCGGGGGCAGGGGGAACTGAAGCTTTCTTT.

The CDR3 is CASSSPVDTQYF. DNA for the CDR3: TGTGCCAGCAGTTCGCCGGTAGATACGCAGTATTTT. V gene TRBV6-5 combines with J gene TRBJ2-3, with D unresolved. Trimming pared 4 bases from V and 5 bases from J, leaving 7 bases between. This CDR3 comprises 12 residues. Germline CDR1 MNHEY, CDR2 SVGAGI.

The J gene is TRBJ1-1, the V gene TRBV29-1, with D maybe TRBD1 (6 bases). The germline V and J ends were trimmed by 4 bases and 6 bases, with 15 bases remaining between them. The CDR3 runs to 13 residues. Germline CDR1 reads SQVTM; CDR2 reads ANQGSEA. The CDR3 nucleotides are TGCAGCGTTGGCCAGGGGCTGGGAGCTGAAGCTTTCTTT. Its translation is CSVGQGLGAEAFF.

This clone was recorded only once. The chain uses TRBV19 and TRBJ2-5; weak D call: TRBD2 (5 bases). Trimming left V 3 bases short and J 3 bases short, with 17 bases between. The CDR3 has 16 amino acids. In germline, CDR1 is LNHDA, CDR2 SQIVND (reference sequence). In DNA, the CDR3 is TGTGCCAGTAGTATTCCAACCTCGGGGTGGGAAGAGACCCAGTACTTC. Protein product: CASSIPTSGWEETQYF.

CDR3 protein: CASSTTGTRMVKLFF. In nucleotides, the CDR3 is TGTGCCAGTAGTACGACCGGGACAAGAATGGTGAAACTGTTTTTT. This chain links TRBV19 with TRBJ1-4; maybe TRBD1 (6 bases). The V gene lost 4 bases and the J gene lost 11 bases, with 20 bases spanning the gap. The CDR3 totals 15 residues. The germline CDR1 and CDR2 sequences are LNHDA and SQIVND (reference sequence).

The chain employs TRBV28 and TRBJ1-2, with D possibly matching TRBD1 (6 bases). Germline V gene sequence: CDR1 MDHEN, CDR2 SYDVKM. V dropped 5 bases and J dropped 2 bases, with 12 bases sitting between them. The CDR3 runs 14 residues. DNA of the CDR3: TGTGCCAGCAGTCCAGGGGATTCGAACTATGGCTACACCTTC. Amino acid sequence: CASSPGDSNYGYTF.

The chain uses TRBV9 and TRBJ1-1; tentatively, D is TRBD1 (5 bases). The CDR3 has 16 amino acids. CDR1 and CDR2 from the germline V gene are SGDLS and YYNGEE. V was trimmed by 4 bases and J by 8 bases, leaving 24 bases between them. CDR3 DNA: TGTGCCAGCAGCCCCCGGGGAGGGGCGATTTTCCCCGAAGCTTTCTTT. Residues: CASSPRGGAIFPEAFF.

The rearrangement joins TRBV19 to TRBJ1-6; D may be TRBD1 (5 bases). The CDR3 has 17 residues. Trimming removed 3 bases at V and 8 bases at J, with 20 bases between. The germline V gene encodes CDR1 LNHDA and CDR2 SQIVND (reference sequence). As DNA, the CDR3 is TGTGCCAGTAGTATCCGCGGGGGGTCGGAGGCGGATTCACCCCTCCACTTT. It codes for CASSIRGGSEADSPLHF.

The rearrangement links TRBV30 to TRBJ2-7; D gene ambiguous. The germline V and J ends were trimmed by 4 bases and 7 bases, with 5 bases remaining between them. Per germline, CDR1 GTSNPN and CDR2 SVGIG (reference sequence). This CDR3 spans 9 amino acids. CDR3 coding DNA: TGTGCCTGGAATCAAGAGCAGTACTTC. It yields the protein CAWNQEQYF.

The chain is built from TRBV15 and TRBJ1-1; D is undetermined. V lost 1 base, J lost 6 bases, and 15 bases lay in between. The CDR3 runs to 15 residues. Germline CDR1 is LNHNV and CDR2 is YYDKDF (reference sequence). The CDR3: CATSRAGGFLSEAFF. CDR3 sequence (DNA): TGTGCCACCAGCAGAGCTGGAGGGTTTCTCTCTGAAGCTTTCTTT.

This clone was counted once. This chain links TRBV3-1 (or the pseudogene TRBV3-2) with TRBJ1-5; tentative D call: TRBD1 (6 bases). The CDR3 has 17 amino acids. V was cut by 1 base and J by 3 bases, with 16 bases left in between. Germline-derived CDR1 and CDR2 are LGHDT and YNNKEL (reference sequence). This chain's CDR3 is CASSQGPGQQNNQPQHF. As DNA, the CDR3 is TGTGCCAGCAGCCAAGGACCCGGACAGCAAAACAATCAGCCCCAGCATTTT.

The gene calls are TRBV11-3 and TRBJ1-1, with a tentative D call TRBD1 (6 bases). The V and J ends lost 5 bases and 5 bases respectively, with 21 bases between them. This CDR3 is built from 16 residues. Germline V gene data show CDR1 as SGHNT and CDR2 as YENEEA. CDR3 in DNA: TGTGCCAGCAGCGCGGGGGGGGGCCGCGGTGTGACTGAAGCTTTCTTT. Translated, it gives CASSAGGGRGVTEAFF.

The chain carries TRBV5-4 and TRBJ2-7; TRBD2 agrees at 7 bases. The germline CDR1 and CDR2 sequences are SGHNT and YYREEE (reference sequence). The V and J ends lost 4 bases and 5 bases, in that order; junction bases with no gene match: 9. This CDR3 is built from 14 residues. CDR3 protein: CASSRSGAGDEQYF. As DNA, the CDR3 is TGTGCCAGCAGCCGAAGCGGGGCTGGGGACGAGCAGTACTTC. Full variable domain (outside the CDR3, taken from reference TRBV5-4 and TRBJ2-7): ETGVTQSPTHLIKTRGQQVTLRCSSQSGHNTVSWYQQALGQGPQFIFQYYREEENGRGNFPPRFSGLQFPNYSSELNVNALELDDSALYLCASSRSGAGDEQYFGPGTRLTVT.

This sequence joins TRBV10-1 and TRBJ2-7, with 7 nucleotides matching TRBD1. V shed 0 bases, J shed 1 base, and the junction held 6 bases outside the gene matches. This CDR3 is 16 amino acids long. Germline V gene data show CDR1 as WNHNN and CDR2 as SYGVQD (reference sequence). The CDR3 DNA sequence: TGCGCCAGCAGTGAGTCGCAGGACAGGCCTTCCTACGAGCAGTACTTC. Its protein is CASSESQDRPSYEQYF.

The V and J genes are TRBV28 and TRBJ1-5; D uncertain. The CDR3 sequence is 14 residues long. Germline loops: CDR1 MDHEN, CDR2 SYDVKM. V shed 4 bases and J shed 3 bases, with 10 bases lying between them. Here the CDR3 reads CASSSPSFNQPQHF. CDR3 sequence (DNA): TGTGCCAGCAGTTCGCCGAGCTTCAATCAGCCCCAGCATTTT. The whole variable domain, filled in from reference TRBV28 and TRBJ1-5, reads DVKVTQSSRYLVKRTGEKVFLECVQDMDHENMFWYRQDPGLGLRLIYFSYDVKMKEKGDIPEGYSVSREKKERFSLILESASTNQTSMYLCASSSPSFNQPQHFGDGTRLSIL.

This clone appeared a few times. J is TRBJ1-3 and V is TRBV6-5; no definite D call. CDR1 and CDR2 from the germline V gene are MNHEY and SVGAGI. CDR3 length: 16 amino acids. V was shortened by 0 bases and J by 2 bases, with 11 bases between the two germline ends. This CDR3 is CASSYSIPGTGNTIYF. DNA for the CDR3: TGTGCCAGCAGTTACTCGATCCCGGGTACTGGAAACACCATATATTTT.

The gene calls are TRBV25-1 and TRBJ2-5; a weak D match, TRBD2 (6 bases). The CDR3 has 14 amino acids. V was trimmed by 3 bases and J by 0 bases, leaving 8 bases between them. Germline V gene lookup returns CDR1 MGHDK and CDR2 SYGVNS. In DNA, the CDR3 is TGTGCCAGCAGTGATGGGGGGAACCAAGAGACCCAGTACTTC. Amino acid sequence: CASSDGGNQETQYF.

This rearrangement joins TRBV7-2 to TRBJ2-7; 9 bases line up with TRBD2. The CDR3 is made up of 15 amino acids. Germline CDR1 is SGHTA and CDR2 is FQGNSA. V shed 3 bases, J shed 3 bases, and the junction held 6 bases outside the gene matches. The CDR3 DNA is TGTGCCAGCAGCTTGAGCGGGGGGATTAACTACGAGCAGTACTTC. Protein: CASSLSGGINYEQYF.

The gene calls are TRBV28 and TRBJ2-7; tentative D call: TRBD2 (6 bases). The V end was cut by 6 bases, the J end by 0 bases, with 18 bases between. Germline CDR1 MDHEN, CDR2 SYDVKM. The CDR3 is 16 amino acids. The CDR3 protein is CASRSGLDGTSYEQYF. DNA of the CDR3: TGTGCCAGCAGATCGGGACTGGACGGAACCTCCTACGAGCAGTACTTC. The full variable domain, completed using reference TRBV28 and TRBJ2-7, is DVKVTQSSRYLVKRTGEKVFLECVQDMDHENMFWYRQDPGLGLRLIYFSYDVKMKEKGDIPEGYSVSREKKERFSLILESASTNQTSMYLCASRSGLDGTSYEQYFGPGTRLTVT.

CDR3 sequence: CAWGKTSSVYNEQFF. The CDR3 region has the DNA TGTGCCTGGGGAAAAACTAGCTCCGTATACAATGAGCAGTTCTTC. The chain uses TRBV30 and TRBJ2-1; D might be TRBD2 (6 bases). The CDR3 consists of 15 residues. CDR1 and CDR2 from the germline V gene are GTSNPN and SVGIG (reference sequence). The V end lost 5 bases, the J end lost 4 bases, and 18 bases lay between the germline ends.

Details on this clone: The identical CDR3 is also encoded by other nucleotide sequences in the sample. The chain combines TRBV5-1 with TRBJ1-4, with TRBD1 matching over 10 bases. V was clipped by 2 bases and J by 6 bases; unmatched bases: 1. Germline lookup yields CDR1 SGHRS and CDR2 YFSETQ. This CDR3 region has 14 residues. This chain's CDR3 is CASSLGQGDEKLFF. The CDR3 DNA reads TGCGCCAGCAGCTTAGGACAGGGGGATGAAAAACTGTTTTTT.

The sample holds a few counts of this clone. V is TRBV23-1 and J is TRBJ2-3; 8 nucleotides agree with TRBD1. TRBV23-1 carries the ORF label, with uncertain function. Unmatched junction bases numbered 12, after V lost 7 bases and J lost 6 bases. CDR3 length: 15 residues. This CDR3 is CASTKDRDSSDTQYF. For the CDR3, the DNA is TGCGCCAGCACGAAGGACAGGGACAGCTCCGATACGCAGTATTTT.

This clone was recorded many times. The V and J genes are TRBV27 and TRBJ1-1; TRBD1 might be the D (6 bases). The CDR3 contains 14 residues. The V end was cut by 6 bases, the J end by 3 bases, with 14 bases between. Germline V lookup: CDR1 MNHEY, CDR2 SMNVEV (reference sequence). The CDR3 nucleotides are TGTGCCAGCAGCAAGAACAGGGATTACACTGAAGCTTTCTTT. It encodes CASSKNRDYTEAFF.

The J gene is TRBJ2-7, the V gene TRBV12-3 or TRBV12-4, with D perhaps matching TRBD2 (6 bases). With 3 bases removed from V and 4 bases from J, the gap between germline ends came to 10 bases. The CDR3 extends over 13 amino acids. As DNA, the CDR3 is TGTGCCAGCAGTTTGAAGACTAGTTACGAGCAGTACTTC. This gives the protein CASSLKTSYEQYF.

The CDR3 spells CASSQLATGADSGNTIYF. The CDR3 DNA follows: TGTGCCAGCAGCCAATTGGCGACAGGGGCAGACTCTGGAAACACCATATATTTT. The rearrangement joins TRBV3-1 (or the pseudogene TRBV3-2) to TRBJ1-3; 8 nucleotides align to TRBD1. This CDR3 spans 18 amino acids. With V trimmed by 2 bases and J by 0 bases, 9 bases remained unmatched. The germline V gene encodes CDR1 LGHDT and CDR2 YNNKEL (reference sequence).

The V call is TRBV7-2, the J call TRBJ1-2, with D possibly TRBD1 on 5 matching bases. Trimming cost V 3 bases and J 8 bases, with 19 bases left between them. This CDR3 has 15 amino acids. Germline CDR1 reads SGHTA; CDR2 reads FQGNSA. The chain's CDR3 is CASSLGTPQLGGYTF. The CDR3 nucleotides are TGTGCCAGCAGCTTGGGGACTCCCCAGCTAGGAGGCTACACCTTC.